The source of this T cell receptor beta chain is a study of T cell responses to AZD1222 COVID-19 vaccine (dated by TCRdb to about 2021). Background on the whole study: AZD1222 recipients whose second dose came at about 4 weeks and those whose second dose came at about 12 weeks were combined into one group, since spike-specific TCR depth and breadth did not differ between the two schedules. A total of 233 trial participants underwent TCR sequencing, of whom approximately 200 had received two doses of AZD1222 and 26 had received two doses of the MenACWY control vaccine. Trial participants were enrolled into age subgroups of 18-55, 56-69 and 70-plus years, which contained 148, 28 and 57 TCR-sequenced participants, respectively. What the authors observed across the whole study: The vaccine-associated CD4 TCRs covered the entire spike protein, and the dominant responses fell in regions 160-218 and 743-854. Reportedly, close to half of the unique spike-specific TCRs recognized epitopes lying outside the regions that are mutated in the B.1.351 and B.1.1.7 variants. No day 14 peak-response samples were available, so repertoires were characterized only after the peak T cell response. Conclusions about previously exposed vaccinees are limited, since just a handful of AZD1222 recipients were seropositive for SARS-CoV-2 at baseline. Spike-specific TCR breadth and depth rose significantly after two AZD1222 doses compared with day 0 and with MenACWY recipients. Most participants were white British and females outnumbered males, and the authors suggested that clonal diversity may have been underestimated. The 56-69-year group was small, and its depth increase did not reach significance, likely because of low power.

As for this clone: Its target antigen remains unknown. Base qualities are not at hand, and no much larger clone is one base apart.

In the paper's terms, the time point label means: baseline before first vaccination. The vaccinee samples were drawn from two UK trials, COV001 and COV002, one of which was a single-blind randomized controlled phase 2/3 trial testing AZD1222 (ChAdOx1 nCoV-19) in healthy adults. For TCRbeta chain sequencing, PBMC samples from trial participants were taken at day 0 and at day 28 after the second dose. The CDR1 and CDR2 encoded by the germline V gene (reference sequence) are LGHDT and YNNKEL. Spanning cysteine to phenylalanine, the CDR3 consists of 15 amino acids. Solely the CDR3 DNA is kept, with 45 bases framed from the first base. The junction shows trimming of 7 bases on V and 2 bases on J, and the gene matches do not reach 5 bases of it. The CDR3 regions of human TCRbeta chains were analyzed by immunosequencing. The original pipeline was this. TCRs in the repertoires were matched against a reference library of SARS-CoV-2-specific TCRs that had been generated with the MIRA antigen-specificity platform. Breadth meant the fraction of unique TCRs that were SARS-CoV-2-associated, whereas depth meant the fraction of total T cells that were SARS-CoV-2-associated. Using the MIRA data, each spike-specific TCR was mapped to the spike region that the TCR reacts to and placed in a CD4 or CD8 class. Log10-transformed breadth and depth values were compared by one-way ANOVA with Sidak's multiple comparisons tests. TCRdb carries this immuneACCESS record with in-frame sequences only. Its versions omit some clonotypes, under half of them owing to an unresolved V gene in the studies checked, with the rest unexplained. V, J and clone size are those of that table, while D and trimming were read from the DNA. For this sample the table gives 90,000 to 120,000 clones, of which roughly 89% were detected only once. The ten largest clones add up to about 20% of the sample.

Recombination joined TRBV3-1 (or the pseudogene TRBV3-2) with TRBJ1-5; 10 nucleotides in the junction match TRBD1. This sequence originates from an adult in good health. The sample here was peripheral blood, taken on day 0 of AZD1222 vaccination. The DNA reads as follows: TGTGCCAGCACCATTGGGACAGGGGGCAATCAGCCCCAGCATTTT. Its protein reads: CASTIGTGGNQPQHF.